The clone carrying this TCR beta chain was recorded a few times. The antigen is unknown. V shed 2 bases and J 2 bases; nucleotides not matched to a gene: 12. The CDR3 spans 18 residues. Germline-derived CDR1 and CDR2 are MNHNS and SASEGT. Primers for the PCR totalled 60 Vbeta and 13 Jbeta. TCRdb's copy holds only in-frame clones and misses some; the assay was immunoSEQ multiplex PCR. The sample contains fewer than 250,000 clones, over 60% of which appear only once. The sample originates from a study of cytomegalovirus exposure and HLA in healthy donors. Study-level findings and limits: In vitro testing confirmed a few CMV-associated chains as specific for CMV antigens.

The receptor comes from a man in his late teens or twenties in good health and CMV-seronegative. The sequencing input was PBMCs. This rearrangement joins TRBV6-1 to TRBJ1-5; 7 nucleotides match TRBD1. The CDR3 coding sequence is TGTGCCAGCAGTGAATCTCGATGGAGACAGGGCCGCAATCAGCCCCAGCATTTT. Translated, it gives CASSESRWRQGRNQPQHF.